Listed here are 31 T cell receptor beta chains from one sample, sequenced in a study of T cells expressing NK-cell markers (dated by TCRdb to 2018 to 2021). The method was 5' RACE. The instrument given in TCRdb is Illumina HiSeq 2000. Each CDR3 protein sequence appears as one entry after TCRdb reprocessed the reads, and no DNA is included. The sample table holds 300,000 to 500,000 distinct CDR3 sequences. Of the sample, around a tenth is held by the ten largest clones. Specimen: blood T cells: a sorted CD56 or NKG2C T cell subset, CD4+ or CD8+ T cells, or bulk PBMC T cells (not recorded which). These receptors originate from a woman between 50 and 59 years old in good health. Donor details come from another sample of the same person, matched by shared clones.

Here the CDR3 reads CAISQGARETQYF. The genes are TRBV10-3 and TRBJ2-5; TCRdb picks TRBD1, but there is no DNA to check that call. The germline gives CDR1 ENHRY, CDR2 SYGVKD. The CDR3 consists of 13 residues.

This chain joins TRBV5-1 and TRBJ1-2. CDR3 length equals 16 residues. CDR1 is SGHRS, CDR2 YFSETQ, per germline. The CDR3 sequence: CASSLGAGTANYGYTF.

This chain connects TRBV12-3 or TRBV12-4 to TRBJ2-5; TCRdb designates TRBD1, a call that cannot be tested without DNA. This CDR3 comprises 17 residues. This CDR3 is CASSLGETGGWGETQYF.

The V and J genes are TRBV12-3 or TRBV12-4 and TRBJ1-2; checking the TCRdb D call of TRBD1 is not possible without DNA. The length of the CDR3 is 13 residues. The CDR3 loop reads CASSLVRGYGYTF.

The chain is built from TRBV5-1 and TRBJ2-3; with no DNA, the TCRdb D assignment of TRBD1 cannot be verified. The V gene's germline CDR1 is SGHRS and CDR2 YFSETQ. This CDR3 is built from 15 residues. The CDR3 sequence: CASTLGPGPTDTQYF.

CDR3 sequence reads: CASSFETGEKLFF. J is TRBJ1-4 and V is TRBV2. CDR3 length: 13 residues. From germline, CDR1 is SNHLY and CDR2 FYNNEI.

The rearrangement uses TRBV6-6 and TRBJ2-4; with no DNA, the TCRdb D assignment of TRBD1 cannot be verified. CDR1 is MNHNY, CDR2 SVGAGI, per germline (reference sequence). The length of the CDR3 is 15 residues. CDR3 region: CASSMDQGAKNIQYF.

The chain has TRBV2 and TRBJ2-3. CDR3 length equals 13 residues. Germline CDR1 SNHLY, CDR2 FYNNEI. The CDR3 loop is CASSEVGTDTQYF.

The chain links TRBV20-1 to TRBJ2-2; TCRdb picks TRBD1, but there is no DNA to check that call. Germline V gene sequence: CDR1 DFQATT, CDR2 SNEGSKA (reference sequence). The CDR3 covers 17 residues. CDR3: CSARDARGRSYTGELFF.

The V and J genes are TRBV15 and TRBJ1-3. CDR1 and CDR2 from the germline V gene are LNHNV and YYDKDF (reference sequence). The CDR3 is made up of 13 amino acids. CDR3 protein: CATSRDRGPSIYF.

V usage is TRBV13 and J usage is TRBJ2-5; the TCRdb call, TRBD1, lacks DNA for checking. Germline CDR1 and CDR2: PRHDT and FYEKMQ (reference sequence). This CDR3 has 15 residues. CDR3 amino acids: CASSDPGQGSKTQYF.

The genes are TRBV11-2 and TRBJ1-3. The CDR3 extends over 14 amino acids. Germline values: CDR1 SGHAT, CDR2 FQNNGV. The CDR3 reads CASSLDRSGNTIYF.

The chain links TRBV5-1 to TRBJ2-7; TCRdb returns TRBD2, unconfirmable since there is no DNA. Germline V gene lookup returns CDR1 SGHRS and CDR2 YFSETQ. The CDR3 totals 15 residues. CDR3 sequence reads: CASSSLAGGRYEQYF.

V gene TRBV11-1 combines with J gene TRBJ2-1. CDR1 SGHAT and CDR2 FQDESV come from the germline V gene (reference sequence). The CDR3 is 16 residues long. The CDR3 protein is CASSLSSGSLDNEQFF.

CDR3 region: CSAVGAGWGEQYF. V and J are TRBV20-1 and TRBJ2-7; TCRdb proposes TRBD1, but this gene call is untestable without DNA. The CDR3 extends over 13 amino acids. Germline CDR1 is DFQATT and CDR2 is SNEGSKA (reference sequence).

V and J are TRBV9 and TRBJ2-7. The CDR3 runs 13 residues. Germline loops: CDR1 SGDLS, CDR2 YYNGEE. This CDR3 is CASSGYFSYEQYF.

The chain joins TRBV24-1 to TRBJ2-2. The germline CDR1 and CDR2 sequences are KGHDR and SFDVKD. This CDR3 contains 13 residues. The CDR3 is CAVGRIVYGELFF.

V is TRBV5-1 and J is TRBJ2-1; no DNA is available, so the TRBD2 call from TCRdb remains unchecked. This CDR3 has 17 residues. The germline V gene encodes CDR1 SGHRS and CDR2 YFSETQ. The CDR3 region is CASSLVGLAGRYNEQFF.

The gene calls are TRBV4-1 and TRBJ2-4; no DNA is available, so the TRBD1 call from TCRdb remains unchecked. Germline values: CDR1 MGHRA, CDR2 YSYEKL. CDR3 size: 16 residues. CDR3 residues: CASSLRLGQGENIQYF.

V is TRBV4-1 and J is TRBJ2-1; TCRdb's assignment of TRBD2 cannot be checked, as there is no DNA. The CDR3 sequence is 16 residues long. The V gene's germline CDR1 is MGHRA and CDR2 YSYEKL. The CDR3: CASSQAGTSLLYEQFF.

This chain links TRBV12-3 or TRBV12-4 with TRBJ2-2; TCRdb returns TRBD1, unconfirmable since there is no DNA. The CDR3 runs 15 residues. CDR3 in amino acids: CASSLLQGGTGELFF.

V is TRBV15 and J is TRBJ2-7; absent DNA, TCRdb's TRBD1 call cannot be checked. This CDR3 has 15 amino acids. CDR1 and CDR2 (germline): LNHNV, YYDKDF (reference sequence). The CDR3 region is CATSGWRDRGYEQYF. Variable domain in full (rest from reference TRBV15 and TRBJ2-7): DAMVIQNPRYQVTQFGKPVTLSCSQTLNHNVMYWYQQKSSQAPKLLFHYYDKDFNNEADTPDNFQSRRPNTSFCFLDIRSPGLGDTAMYLCATSGWRDRGYEQYFGPGTRLTVT.

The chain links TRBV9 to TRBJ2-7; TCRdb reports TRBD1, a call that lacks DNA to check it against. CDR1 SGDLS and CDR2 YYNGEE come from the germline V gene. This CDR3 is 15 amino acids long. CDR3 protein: CASSGSGGLTYEQYF. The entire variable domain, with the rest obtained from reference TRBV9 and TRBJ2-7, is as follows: DSGVTQTPKHLITATGQRVTLRCSPRSGDLSVYWYQQSLDQGLQFLIQYYNGEERAKGNILERFSAQQFPDLHSELNLSSLELGDSALYFCASSGSGGLTYEQYFGPGTRLTVT.

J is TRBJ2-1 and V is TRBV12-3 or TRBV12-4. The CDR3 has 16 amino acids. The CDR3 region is CASSSLGGTPYNEQFF.

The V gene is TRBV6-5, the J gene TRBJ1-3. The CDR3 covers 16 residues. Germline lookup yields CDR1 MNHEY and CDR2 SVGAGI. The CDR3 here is CASSYSRPSSGNTIYF.

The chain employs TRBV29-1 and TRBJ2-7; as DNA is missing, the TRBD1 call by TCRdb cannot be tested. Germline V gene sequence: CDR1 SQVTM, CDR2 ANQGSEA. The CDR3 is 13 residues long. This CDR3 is CSVSGRFTYEQYF.

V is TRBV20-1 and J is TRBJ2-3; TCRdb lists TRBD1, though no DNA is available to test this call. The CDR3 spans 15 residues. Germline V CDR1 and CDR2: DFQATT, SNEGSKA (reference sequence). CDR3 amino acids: CSATDRAGSTDTQYF.

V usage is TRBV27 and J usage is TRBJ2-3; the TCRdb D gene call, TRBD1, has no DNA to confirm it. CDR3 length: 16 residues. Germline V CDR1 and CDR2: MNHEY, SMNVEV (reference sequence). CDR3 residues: CASSAVRGLSTDTQYF.

The CDR3 sequence: CASSLVAASTDTQYF. The chain links TRBV5-1 to TRBJ2-3; the TCRdb call, TRBD2, lacks DNA for checking. CDR3 length equals 15 residues. Germline V gene sequence: CDR1 SGHRS, CDR2 YFSETQ.

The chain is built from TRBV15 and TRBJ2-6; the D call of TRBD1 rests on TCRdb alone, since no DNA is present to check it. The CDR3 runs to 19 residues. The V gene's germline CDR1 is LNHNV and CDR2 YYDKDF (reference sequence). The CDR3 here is CATSGGRDRAFTGANVLTF.

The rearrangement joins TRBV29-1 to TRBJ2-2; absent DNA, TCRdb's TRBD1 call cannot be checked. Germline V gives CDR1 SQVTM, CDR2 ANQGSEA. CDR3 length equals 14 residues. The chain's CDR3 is CSVGTGVKTGELFF.